The 13 T cell receptor beta chains below come from one sample, sequenced in a study of CD8 T cells in ankylosing spondylitis (dated 2017 in TCRdb). Overall study outcomes, separate from this receptor: A TCR beta motif made up of several highly homologous amino acid variants appeared to be characteristic of blood from ankylosing spondylitis patients.

Library method: 5' RACE. TCRdb names Illumina HiSeq 2500 as the instrument used. Using fastp at Q25 and MiXCR, TCRdb reprocessed the public reads and kept productive beta chains. Each entry is one CDR3 protein sequence, shown with its most common DNA and genes. The sample contains roughly 300,000 distinct CDR3 sequences, approximately 8.2% of them found a single time. The ten largest clones capture about 15% of the sample. No antigens are known for them. The sample consisted of blood, either unsorted or a sorted T cell fraction (not recorded which). These receptors were taken from a male donor with ankylosing spondylitis.

The table lists this clonotype with many counts. The CDR3 nucleotides read TGTGCCAGCAGCACACGTCATGGTAGCGGGAGTCAAGGCGAGCAGTACTTC. Its translation: CASSTRHGSGSQGEQYF. The J gene is TRBJ2-7, the V gene TRBV28, with 9 positions matching TRBD2. Germline loops: CDR1 MDHEN, CDR2 SYDVKM. J lost 6 bases, V lost 6 bases, and 18 bases had no gene match. This CDR3 comprises 17 residues. The variable domain in full, completed from reference TRBV28 and TRBJ2-7, reads DVKVTQSSRYLVKRTGEKVFLECVQDMDHENMFWYRQDPGLGLRLIYFSYDVKMKEKGDIPEGYSVSREKKERFSLILESASTNQTSMYLCASSTRHGSGSQGEQYFGPGTRLTVT.

This clonotype was seen ten or more times. The chain employs TRBV9 and TRBJ1-1, with D hard to call. V lost 0 bases and J 4 bases, leaving 4 bases between the germline ends. The CDR3 sequence is 12 residues long. Germline V gene data show CDR1 as SGDLS and CDR2 as YYNGEE. CDR3 nucleotide sequence: TGTGCCAGCAGCGTAGGAGGCACTGAAGCTTTCTTT. This translates into CASSVGGTEAFF.

This clonotype was detected a few times. An end of the junction does not agree with germline; a read error may underlie this. The chain joins TRBV6-2 or TRBV6-3 to TRBJ2-3; weak D call: TRBD2 (6 bases). This CDR3 has 16 residues. The germline V gene has CDR1 MNHEY and CDR2 SVGEGT. This CDR3 is CASSSPGGGGTDTQNF. The CDR3 DNA is TGTGCCAGCAGTTCTCCAGGTGGGGGAGGCACAGATACGCAGAATTTT.

The gene calls are TRBV6-1 and TRBJ1-4; perhaps TRBD1 as D (6 bases). There are 16 residues in the CDR3. Looked up from germline, CDR1 is MNHNS and CDR2 is SASEGT. V lost 1 base, J lost 7 bases, and 16 bases lay in between. The CDR3 protein is CASSEGVGGYSEKLFF. The CDR3 nucleotides read TGTGCCAGCAGTGAAGGTGTAGGGGGATACAGTGAAAAACTGTTTTTT.

In this sample, this clonotype turned up many times. V and J are TRBV20-1 and TRBJ2-5, with TRBD1 identical over 9 bases. Germline assignment: CDR1 DFQATT and CDR2 SNEGSKA (reference sequence). V shed 4 bases, J shed 0 bases, and the junction held 6 bases outside the gene matches. This CDR3 spans 15 amino acids. CDR3 bases: TGCAGTGCTATGTCGGGACAGGGCCACCAAGAGACCCAGTACTTC. Translating gives CSAMSGQGHQETQYF.

There are many counts of this clonotype. The rearrangement joins TRBV29-1 to TRBJ2-3; 7 bases are a match to TRBD1. Per the germline V gene, CDR1 is SQVTM and CDR2 is ANQGSEA. The CDR3 spans 14 residues. J was trimmed by 0 bases and V by 6 bases; bases with no gene match: 6. The CDR3 coding sequence is TGCAGCGTGGCACCGGGACAGAGCACAGATACGCAGTATTTT. Its protein product is CSVAPGQSTDTQYF.

This clonotype was found a few times. V and J are TRBV20-1 and TRBJ2-3, with 8 bases identical to TRBD1. V lost 3 bases, J lost 6 bases, and 11 bases stayed unmatched. This CDR3 has 15 amino acids. The germline gives CDR1 DFQATT, CDR2 SNEGSKA (reference sequence). In nucleotides, the CDR3 is TGCAGTGCTAGTATCTTTGGACAGGGAAGCGATACGCAGTATTTT. This translates into CSASIFGQGSDTQYF.

This clonotype appeared many times. This sequence joins TRBV28 and TRBJ1-5; the match to TRBD1 covers 9 bases. The germline CDR1 and CDR2 sequences are MDHEN and SYDVKM. Losses at the gene ends were 2 bases for V and 4 bases for J; bases not matched to a gene: 0. The CDR3 is 14 residues long. For the CDR3, the DNA is TGTGCCAGCAGTTTAGGGACAGGGAATCAGCCCCAGCATTTT. It translates to CASSLGTGNQPQHF.

The V call is TRBV4-1, the J call TRBJ2-4; 8 nucleotides align to TRBD1. This CDR3 has 15 residues. With V trimmed by 1 base and J by 7 bases, 6 bases remained unmatched. In germline, CDR1 is MGHRA, CDR2 YSYEKL. The CDR3 sequence is CASSQGWDRRNIQYF. The CDR3 bases are TGCGCCAGCAGCCAAGGATGGGACAGGAGGAACATTCAGTACTTC.

This clonotype was detected ten times or more. The genes are TRBV20-1 and TRBJ2-5; TRBD1 or TRBD2 may be the D gene (5 bases each). Per germline, CDR1 DFQATT and CDR2 SNEGSKA (reference sequence). The CDR3 consists of 13 residues. V lost 3 bases to trimming and J lost 5 bases, with 13 bases between them. Here the CDR3 reads CSASLGAWETQYF. For the CDR3, the DNA is TGCAGTGCTAGTCTCGGGGCCTGGGAGACCCAGTACTTC.

Many counts were recorded for this clonotype. This rearrangement joins TRBV5-5 to TRBJ1-1; D is unclear. Trimming shortened V by 1 base and J by 4 bases, and 8 bases separated the two germline ends. There are 13 residues in the CDR3. Germline V gene sequence: CDR1 SGHKS, CDR2 YYEKEE (reference sequence). Here the CDR3 reads CASSLPAGTEAFF. In DNA form, the CDR3 reads TGTGCCAGCAGCTTGCCGGCGGGCACTGAAGCTTTCTTT.

This sequence joins TRBV24-1 and TRBJ2-2, with D possibly being TRBD2 (6 bases). The V end was cut by 9 bases, the J end by 0 bases, with 10 bases between. This CDR3 region has 14 residues. Germline CDR1 reads KGHDR; CDR2 reads SFDVKD. The DNA for the CDR3 is TGTGCCACCCGGGACTCCGCGAACACCGGGGAGCTGTTTTTT. Encoded protein: CATRDSANTGELFF.

This clonotype was counted many times. The rearrangement joins TRBV7-3 to TRBJ2-7; D gene unclear. CDR1 and CDR2 (germline): SGHTA, FQGTGA. This CDR3 has 13 amino acids. The V gene lost 0 bases and the J gene lost 4 bases, with 7 bases spanning the gap. CDR3 loop: CASSLTHLYEQYF. The CDR3 coding sequence is TGTGCCAGCAGCTTAACGCACCTGTACGAGCAGTACTTC.